This TCR beta chain was documented in a study of T-cell memory formation after mild COVID-19. Turning to the study itself: Clustering of TCRs was largely donor specific. Whole-study results and caveats: Pre-infection memory contained some responding clones, which suggested that cross-reactive memory had joined.

V was cut by 3 bases and J by 5 bases, with 8 bases left in between. Germline-derived CDR1 and CDR2 are SGHKS and YYEKEE (reference sequence). The CDR3 loop spans 13 amino acids. Notes on this clonotype: Antigen: not known.

In TCRdb, the 5' RACE reads were re-called with MiXCR into one record per CDR3 protein. The table shows 200,000 to 250,000 distinct CDR3 sequences, with roughly 10% occurring only once. Input material: PBMCs or a T cell subset sorted from them (not recorded which). The receptor was derived from a man between 18 and 35 years old who had mild COVID-19 (a few samples of this study predate the infection). Cell type and time point are not known. The V call is TRBV5-5, the J call TRBJ1-4; D is unresolved. The CDR3 loop is CASSSTTNEKLFF. DNA of the CDR3: TGTGCCAGCAGCTCGACGACGAATGAAAAACTGTTTTTT.